The 21 T cell receptor beta chains listed next were all sequenced from one sample in a study of radiotherapy plus CTLA-4 blockade in lung cancer. Only in-frame clones appear in the TCRdb table, and some are missing; sequencing was by immunoSEQ multiplex PCR. This sample carries some 110,000 clones, about four fifths of them seen once, and the ten largest clones take around 3.3%. Sequenced material: peripheral blood, taken from a patient treated with radiotherapy plus ipilimumab. Source of these receptors: a human donor with non-small cell lung cancer that progressed on radiotherapy plus ipilimumab. Some clones in this sample may be carry-over from other donors' samples.

The genes are TRBV25-1 and TRBJ1-2, with no clear D. CDR1 MGHDK and CDR2 SYGVNS come from the germline V gene. The CDR3 consists of 13 residues. V lost 5 bases and J 6 bases, leaving 13 bases between the germline ends. The CDR3 DNA is TGTGCCAGCAGTCTCCACGGGGTAGATGGCTACACCTTC. It codes for CASSLHGVDGYTF.

The chain carries TRBV5-1 and TRBJ2-2; TRBD1 matches at 8 bases. Germline assignment: CDR1 SGHRS and CDR2 YFSETQ. Losses at the gene ends were 4 bases for V and 0 bases for J; bases not matched to a gene: 2. The CDR3 runs to 15 residues. CDR3 DNA sequence: TGCGCCAGCAGCCGACAGGGGTCGAACACCGGGGAGCTGTTTTTT. This sequence encodes CASSRQGSNTGELFF.

V gene TRBV28 combines with J gene TRBJ1-1; weak D call: TRBD1 (6 bases). Trimming cost V 5 bases and J 4 bases, with 20 bases left between them. This CDR3 contains 16 residues. The germline V gene encodes CDR1 MDHEN and CDR2 SYDVKM. CDR3 region: CASSRTPTGGFTEAFF. The CDR3 DNA follows: TGTGCCAGCAGTCGCACTCCTACCGGGGGCTTCACTGAAGCTTTCTTT.

The rearrangement joins TRBV19 to TRBJ1-1, with TRBD1 matching over 10 bases. The CDR3 has 16 residues. Germline trimming cut 9 bases from V and 4 bases from J; bases unmatched to any gene: 14. Germline values: CDR1 LNHDA, CDR2 SQIVND (reference sequence). CDR3 residues: CASQYRGDRGSTEAFF. CDR3 DNA sequence: TGTGCCAGCCAATATCGAGGGGACAGGGGATCCACTGAAGCTTTCTTT.

This chain joins TRBV5-1 and TRBJ2-5, with 9 positions matching TRBD2. The germline V gene has CDR1 SGHRS and CDR2 YFSETQ. V shed 2 bases, J shed 1 base, and the junction held 6 bases outside the gene matches. This CDR3 region has 16 residues. CDR3 sequence reads: CASSFLQAGGQETQYF. For the CDR3, the DNA is TGCGCCAGCAGCTTCCTTCAAGCGGGGGGCCAAGAGACCCAGTACTTC.

V usage is TRBV4-3 and J usage is TRBJ2-7; D is tentatively TRBD1 or TRBD2 (5 bases each). V was pared by 0 bases and J by 1 base, with 10 bases between. Looked up from germline, CDR1 is LGHNA and CDR2 is YSLEER. The CDR3 runs 15 residues. CDR3 loop: CASSQDQGVSYEQYF. For the CDR3, the DNA is TGCGCCAGCAGCCAAGATCAGGGAGTTTCCTACGAGCAGTACTTC.

The CDR3: CASSPGPGNEAFF. The CDR3 nucleotides read TGTGCCAGCAGCCCCGGACCAGGGAATGAAGCTTTCTTT. The chain employs TRBV7-3 and TRBJ1-1, with D possibly TRBD1 on 5 matching bases. The V gene's germline CDR1 is SGHTA and CDR2 FQGTGA. The CDR3 runs 13 residues. The V and J ends lost 5 bases and 7 bases respectively, with 14 bases between them.

This sequence joins TRBV6-5 and TRBJ2-5, with 7 bases fitting TRBD2. The CDR3 consists of 15 residues. Germline loops: CDR1 MNHEY, CDR2 SVGAGI. V shed 1 base and J 0 bases; nucleotides not matched to a gene: 2. The CDR3 region is CASSYWGGYQETQYF. In DNA form, the CDR3 reads TGTGCCAGCAGTTACTGGGGGGGGTACCAAGAGACCCAGTACTTC.

This sequence joins TRBV13 and TRBJ2-7; D may be TRBD2 (6 bases). The germline V gene encodes CDR1 PRHDT and CDR2 FYEKMQ (reference sequence). The CDR3 covers 14 residues. Between the trimmed V and J ends, which lost 3 bases and 5 bases, there was a span of 14 bases. For the CDR3, the DNA is TGTGCCAGCAGCTTCTTTGGGGGGTTAAACGAGCAGTACTTC. Translation gives CASSFFGGLNEQYF.

The count of this clone is one. This chain connects TRBV11-2 to TRBJ2-5; D unclear. This CDR3 has 15 residues. The V end was cut by 4 bases, the J end by 5 bases, with 17 bases between. CDR1 and CDR2 from the germline V gene are SGHAT and FQNNGV. The CDR3 loop is CASSSVRSIGETQYF. Here the CDR3 DNA reads TGTGCCAGCAGCTCGGTTCGGTCAATCGGGGAGACCCAGTACTTC.

The chain uses TRBV30 and TRBJ1-2, with 7 bases lining up with TRBD1. This CDR3 has 13 residues. V gave up 4 bases and J gave up 6 bases; unmatched junction bases: 8. Germline values: CDR1 GTSNPN, CDR2 SVGIG (reference sequence). CDR3 amino acids: CAWTKTGNHGYTF. DNA of the CDR3: TGTGCCTGGACCAAGACAGGGAACCATGGCTACACCTTC.

This rearrangement joins TRBV6-1 to TRBJ2-1, with D tentatively TRBD1 (6 bases). The germline V gene encodes CDR1 MNHNS and CDR2 SASEGT. This CDR3 region has 15 residues. Deletions cut 1 base from V and 1 base from J, with 8 bases between. Here the CDR3 DNA reads TGTGCCAGCAGTGAAGTCAGGGGTTCCTACAATGAGCAGTTCTTC. Translated: CASSEVRGSYNEQFF.

The rearrangement links TRBV6-1 to TRBJ2-2; maybe TRBD2 (5 bases). This CDR3 is built from 15 residues. V lost 6 bases and J lost 1, with 12 bases in between. Germline lookup yields CDR1 MNHNS and CDR2 SASEGT. The CDR3 region has the DNA TGTGCCAGCAGCGAGGAGGCCGAGAACACCGGGGAGCTGTTTTTT. Protein product: CASSEEAENTGELFF.

The V gene is TRBV7-2, the J gene TRBJ1-4, with 8 positions matching TRBD1. The CDR3 extends over 15 amino acids. The junction had 5 bases not matched to a gene; V was cut back by 3 bases and J by 5 bases. Germline lookup yields CDR1 SGHTA and CDR2 FQGNSA. The CDR3 protein is CASSFDRGPNEKLFF. The DNA for the CDR3 is TGTGCCAGCAGCTTTGACAGGGGCCCAAATGAAAAACTGTTTTTT.

The chain carries TRBV7-2 and TRBJ2-5; a possible D gene is TRBD1 (6 bases). Germline V gene sequence: CDR1 SGHTA, CDR2 FQGNSA. The length of the CDR3 is 13 residues. V was cut by 3 bases and J by 6 bases, with 11 bases left in between. The CDR3 is CASSLNRAQTQYF. The CDR3 region has the DNA TGTGCCAGCAGCTTGAACAGGGCACAGACCCAGTACTTC.

The chain uses TRBV29-1 and TRBJ2-3, with 10 bases identical to TRBD2. There are 13 residues in the CDR3. Germline loops: CDR1 SQVTM, CDR2 ANQGSEA. The V and J ends lost 5 bases and 5 bases, in that order; junction bases with no gene match: 4. The CDR3 sequence is CSVSGGARDTQYF. CDR3 nucleotide sequence: TGCAGCGTTAGCGGGGGGGCCAGAGATACGCAGTATTTT.

The CDR3 reads CASSTGTSGLSSTDTQYF. The CDR3 DNA reads as TGTGCCAGCAGCACTGGGACTAGCGGGCTCTCTAGCACAGATACGCAGTATTTT. The chain carries TRBV7-3 and TRBJ2-3; 12 bases match TRBD2. The J segment lost 0 bases and the V segment lost 5 bases, leaving 9 bases of the junction unmatched. The CDR3 has 18 amino acids. Germline loops: CDR1 SGHTA, CDR2 FQGTGA.

Only one count was recorded for this clone. The J gene is TRBJ1-2, the V gene TRBV5-4, with TRBD1 as a possible D gene (5 bases). Trimming shortened V by 5 bases and J by 10 bases, and 21 bases separated the two germline ends. CDR1 is SGHNT and CDR2 is YYREEE in the germline V gene (reference sequence). CDR3 length equals 14 residues. The CDR3 DNA sequence: TGTGCCAGCAGTCCGGGACCTCAACCAAGTGACTACACCTTC. Its protein product is CASSPGPQPSDYTF. Based on the CDR3 plus reference TRBV5-4 and TRBJ1-2, the full variable domain is ETGVTQSPTHLIKTRGQQVTLRCSSQSGHNTVSWYQQALGQGPQFIFQYYREEENGRGNFPPRFSGLQFPNYSSELNVNALELDDSALYLCASSPGPQPSDYTFGSGTRLTVV.

The CDR3 DNA is TGCGCCAGCAGCTTGGCCTCAGGGCCAGCCTACGAGCAGTACTTC. Amino acids: CASSLASGPAYEQYF. J is TRBJ2-7 and V is TRBV5-1; D might be TRBD1 (5 bases). The CDR3 extends over 15 amino acids. The V end was cut by 0 bases, the J end by 2 bases, with 12 bases between. Per the germline V gene, CDR1 is SGHRS and CDR2 is YFSETQ.

CDR3 in amino acids: CASSHRTGGREKLFF. CDR3 DNA: TGTGCCAGCAGCCACCGGACAGGGGGAAGAGAAAAACTGTTTTTT. The chain uses TRBV6-5 and TRBJ1-4; 10 bases line up with TRBD1. Germline V lookup: CDR1 MNHEY, CDR2 SVGAGI. After removal of 6 bases from V and 8 bases from J, the junction contained 9 bases not matched to a gene. The CDR3 length is 15 residues.

V gene TRBV10-3 combines with J gene TRBJ1-4; 9 bases agree with TRBD1. This CDR3 contains 14 residues. V lost 10 bases to trimming and J lost 5 bases; unmatched junction nucleotides: 8. CDR1 is ENHRY and CDR2 is SYGVKD in the germline V gene. CDR3 sequence: CATKYGQGNEKLFF. For the CDR3, the DNA is TGTGCCACCAAATACGGACAGGGGAATGAAAAACTGTTTTTT.